This TCR beta chain derives from a study of sequential checkpoint blockade in melanoma. The CDR3 runs to 13 residues. Trimming took off 10 bases at V and 8 bases at J, with 20 bases between the two ends. The sample holds a few counts of this clone. Libraries were prepared by immunoSEQ multiplex PCR; TCRdb keeps only in-frame clonotypes and omits some of them. The table records over 4,500 clones, 25% to 30% of them present only once. The treatment: randomized to nivolumab then ipilimumab (arm A) or the reverse (arm B). Sequencing was performed on tumor tissue (inferred from file names), taken from a patient given nivolumab and ipilimumab in sequence. The sequence derives from a human donor with melanoma. The chain uses TRBV7-1 and TRBJ1-2; D may be TRBD1 (5 bases). TRBV7-1 qualifies as an ORF whose function is uncertain. Written as DNA, the CDR3 is TGTGCCACCCGTGTCAGGGAGGCTGAAGGCTACACCTTC. This translates into CATRVREAEGYTF.